This T cell receptor (beta chain) was sequenced in a study of T-cell reconstitution after alpha-beta-depleted transplantation in children. Library preparation (for TCRbeta) was performed with unique molecular identifiers. One entry per CDR3 protein, called by TCRdb with MiXCR from the PCR reads. The data hold 350,000 to 450,000 distinct CDR3 sequences, with about 14% observed a single time. Trimming left V 3 bases short and J 6 bases short, with 12 bases between. The germline gives CDR1 DFQATT, CDR2 SNEGSKA (reference sequence). CDR3 length: 12 amino acids. This clonotype has ten or more counts. This sequence joins TRBV20-1 and TRBJ2-7, with D unclear. This sequence originates from a human donor who donated a stem cell graft to a child with Fanconi anemia. The specimen comprised PBMCs, sampled from the stem cell graft. The CDR3 loop is CSASLHMGEQYV. CDR3 DNA: TGCAGTGCTAGCCTGCATATGGGCGAGCAGTACGTC.